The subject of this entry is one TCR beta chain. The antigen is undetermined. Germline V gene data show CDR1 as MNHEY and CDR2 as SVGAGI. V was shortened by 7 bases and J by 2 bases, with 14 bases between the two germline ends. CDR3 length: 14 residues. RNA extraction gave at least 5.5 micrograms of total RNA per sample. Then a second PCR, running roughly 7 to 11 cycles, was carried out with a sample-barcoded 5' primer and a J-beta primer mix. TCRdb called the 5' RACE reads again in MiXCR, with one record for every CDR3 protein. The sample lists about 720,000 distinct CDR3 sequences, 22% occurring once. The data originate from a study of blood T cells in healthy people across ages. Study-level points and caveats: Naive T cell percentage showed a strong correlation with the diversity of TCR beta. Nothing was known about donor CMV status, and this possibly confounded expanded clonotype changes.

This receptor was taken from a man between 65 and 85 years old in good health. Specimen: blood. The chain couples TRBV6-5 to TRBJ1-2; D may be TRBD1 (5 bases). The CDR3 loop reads CASNKGPQNYGYTF. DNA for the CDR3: TGTGCCAGCAACAAGGGACCGCAGAACTATGGCTACACCTTC.